What follows are 7 T cell receptor beta chains derived from one specimen sequenced in a study of cytomegalovirus exposure and HLA in healthy donors. The PCR contained 60 Vbeta and 13 Jbeta primers. Data came from immunoSEQ multiplex PCR; TCRdb stores just in-frame clones and leaves some out. In the table there are tens of thousands of clones, 55% to 65% of which are singletons. The sequenced sample was PBMCs. Every receptor here comes from a human donor in good health.

The chain combines TRBV7-2 with TRBJ1-2, with 9 bases aligning to TRBD1. Germline CDR1 reads SGHTA; CDR2 reads FQGNSA. Trimming took 2 bases from V and 6 from J; bases not matched to a gene: 4. The CDR3 length is 14 residues. CDR3 DNA: TGTGCCAGCAGCTTATACGGACAGGGGCATGGCTACACCTTC. Amino acid sequence: CASSLYGQGHGYTF. The complete variable domain, with remaining parts taken from reference TRBV7-2 and TRBJ1-2, reads GAGVSQSPSNKVTEKGKDVELRCDPISGHTALYWYRQSLGQGLEFLIYFQGNSAPDKSGLPSDRFSAERTGGSVSTLTIQRTQQEDSAVYLCASSLYGQGHGYTFGSGTRLTVV.

The CDR3 region is CSVVPGDTEAFF. CDR3 DNA: TGCAGCGTTGTCCCAGGGGACACTGAAGCTTTCTTT. The chain couples TRBV29-1 to TRBJ1-1; D is possibly TRBD1 (6 bases). CDR3 length: 12 residues. Per the germline V gene, CDR1 is SQVTM and CDR2 is ANQGSEA. The V gene lost 4 bases and the J gene lost 3 bases, with 9 bases spanning the gap.

The J gene is TRBJ2-3, the V gene TRBV9; 14 bases are shared with TRBD2. V was pared by 4 bases and J by 0 bases, with 10 bases of the junction left unmatched. The CDR3 has 19 amino acids. Germline V gene sequence: CDR1 SGDLS, CDR2 YYNGEE. This CDR3 reads CASSSLGLAGAYSTDTQYF. The CDR3 region has the DNA TGTGCCAGCAGCAGCCTGGGACTAGCGGGGGCTTATAGCACAGATACGCAGTATTTT.

This chain connects TRBV11-3 to TRBJ2-7; D might be TRBD1 (5 bases). The CDR3 has 15 amino acids. The germline CDR1 and CDR2 sequences are SGHNT and YENEEA. V shed 0 bases and J shed 7 bases, with 16 bases lying between them. The CDR3 nucleotides read TGTGCCAGCAGCTTAGACCGGGCCAGGGCGAGTGAGCAGTACTTC. It yields the protein CASSLDRARASEQYF.

The chain has TRBV28 and TRBJ1-2; 7 positions agree with TRBD1. The CDR3 is made up of 13 amino acids. V shed 8 bases and J 8 bases; nucleotides not matched to a gene: 11. Germline-derived CDR1 and CDR2 are MDHEN and SYDVKM. The CDR3: CASHRQGPGGYTF. The CDR3 nucleotides are TGTGCCAGCCACCGACAGGGCCCAGGGGGCTACACCTTC.

This chain uses TRBV7-2 with TRBJ1-6, with no clear D. The CDR3 contains 15 residues. Trimming stripped 9 bases from V and 10 bases from J, with 22 bases between. Per the germline V gene, CDR1 is SGHTA and CDR2 is FQGNSA. Here the CDR3 reads CASGGPPPLGSPLHF. In nucleotides, the CDR3 is TGTGCCAGTGGCGGCCCCCCCCCACTAGGGTCACCCCTCCACTTT.

The chain is built from TRBV5-8 and TRBJ2-1; no reliable D call. Trimming shortened V by 0 bases and J by 0 bases, and 7 bases separated the two germline ends. This CDR3 is 15 amino acids long. Germline lookup yields CDR1 SGHTS and CDR2 YDEGEE. CDR3 loop: CASSLDSSSYNEQFF. DNA of the CDR3: TGTGCCAGCAGCTTGGACAGTAGCTCCTACAATGAGCAGTTCTTC.